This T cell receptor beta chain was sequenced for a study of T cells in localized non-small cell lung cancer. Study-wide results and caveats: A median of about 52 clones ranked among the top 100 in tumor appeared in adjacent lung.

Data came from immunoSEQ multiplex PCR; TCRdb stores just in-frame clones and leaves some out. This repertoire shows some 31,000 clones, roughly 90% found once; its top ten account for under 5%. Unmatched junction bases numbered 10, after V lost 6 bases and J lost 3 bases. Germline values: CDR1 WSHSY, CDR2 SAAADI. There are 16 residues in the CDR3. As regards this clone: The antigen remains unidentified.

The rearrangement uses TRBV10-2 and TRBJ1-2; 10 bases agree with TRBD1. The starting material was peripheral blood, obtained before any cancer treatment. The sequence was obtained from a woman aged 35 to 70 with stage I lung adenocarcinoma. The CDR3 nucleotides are TGCGCCAGCAGCCACACTGGGACAGGGGATGACTATGGCTACACCTTC. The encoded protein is CASSHTGTGDDYGYTF.